Listed below are T cell receptor beta chains from one sample, sequenced in a study of shared clonotypes between healthy human individuals. TCRdb's copy holds only in-frame clones and misses some; the assay was immunoSEQ multiplex PCR. In the table there are about 1.1 million clones, around three quarters of which are singletons. What was sequenced was memory CD4+ T cells from PBMCs. The receptors here all came from a young man in good health. Some clones in this sample may be carry-over from other donors' samples. CDR3s include the opening cysteine and the closing phenylalanine or tryptophan. The order of the fields is D gene, J gene, clone size, V gene, CDR3 protein, CDR3 DNA. The D gene is left open where the match is weak. Some rows mark clone size as missing; the rest say once, few, many or name a class of expanded clone.

d_call: TRBD1; j_call: TRBJ2-1; clone_size: -; v_call: TRBV5-4; cdr3_aa: CASSLRQGANEQFF; cdr3_nt: TGTGCCAGCAGCCTAAGACAGGGGGCTAATGAGCAGTTCTTC
d_call: -; j_call: TRBJ1-2; clone_size: -; v_call: TRBV19; cdr3_aa: CASSMQAFARYGYTF; cdr3_nt: TGTGCCAGTAGTATGCAGGCTTTTGCTCGTTATGGCTACACCTTC
d_call: -; j_call: TRBJ2-6; clone_size: -; v_call: TRBV6-5; cdr3_aa: CASSYLGVGANVLTF; cdr3_nt: TGTGCCAGCAGTTACTTGGGGGTTGGGGCCAACGTCCTGACTTTC
d_call: TRBD1; j_call: TRBJ1-3; clone_size: -; v_call: TRBV6-6; cdr3_aa: CASSSTIGQGGNTIYF; cdr3_nt: TGTGCCAGCAGCTCCACAATTGGACAGGGAGGGAACACCATATATTTT
d_call: -; j_call: TRBJ2-5; clone_size: -; v_call: TRBV28; cdr3_aa: CASSPRGIVEETQYF; cdr3_nt: TGTGCCAGCAGCCCCAGAGGGATAGTCGAGGAGACCCAGTACTTC
d_call: -; j_call: TRBJ2-7; clone_size: -; v_call: TRBV27; cdr3_aa: CASSSPSGGSYEQYF; cdr3_nt: TGTGCCAGCAGTTCCCCCTCTGGTGGATCCTACGAGCAGTACTTC
d_call: -; j_call: TRBJ1-1; clone_size: -; v_call: TRBV19; cdr3_aa: CASSTWTVRTEAFF; cdr3_nt: TGTGCCAGTAGTACCTGGACAGTTCGGACTGAAGCTTTCTTT
d_call: TRBD1; j_call: TRBJ1-1; clone_size: -; v_call: TRBV20-1; cdr3_aa: CRGQGRSEAFF; cdr3_nt: TGCAGGGGACAGGGGAGATCTGAAGCTTTCTTT
d_call: TRBD1; j_call: TRBJ1-2; clone_size: -; v_call: TRBV7-2; cdr3_aa: CASSPGQVYGYTF; cdr3_nt: TGTGCCAGCAGCCCGGGACAGGTCTATGGCTACACCTTC
d_call: -; j_call: TRBJ2-2; clone_size: once; v_call: TRBV18; cdr3_aa: CASSPGLPGSAGELFF; cdr3_nt: TGTGCCAGCTCACCAGGGCTACCTGGTAGCGCCGGGGAGCTGTTTTTT
d_call: -; j_call: TRBJ2-3; clone_size: -; v_call: TRBV9; cdr3_aa: CASSVDGNTDTQYF; cdr3_nt: TGTGCCAGCAGCGTAGATGGGAATACAGATACGCAGTATTTT
d_call: -; j_call: TRBJ2-3; clone_size: few; v_call: TRBV4-2; cdr3_aa: CASSLRTAVDTQYF; cdr3_nt: TGTGCCAGCAGCCTACGGACGGCCGTGGATACGCAGTATTTT
d_call: TRBD2; j_call: TRBJ2-5; clone_size: -; v_call: TRBV9; cdr3_aa: CASSPTSALGQYF; cdr3_nt: TGTGCCAGCAGTCCGACTAGCGCCCTCGGCCAGTACTTC
d_call: -; j_call: TRBJ1-1; clone_size: few; v_call: TRBV6-5; cdr3_aa: CASFTRDTEAFF; cdr3_nt: TGTGCCAGCTTTACCCGGGACACTGAAGCTTTCTTT
d_call: TRBD2; j_call: TRBJ2-2; clone_size: -; v_call: TRBV18; cdr3_aa: CASSPPGFVAGVTGELFF; cdr3_nt: TGTGCCAGCTCACCACCGGGATTCGTAGCGGGAGTCACCGGGGAGCTGTTTTTT
d_call: -; j_call: TRBJ2-5; clone_size: -; v_call: TRBV5-1; cdr3_aa: CASSFSGGGETQYF; cdr3_nt: TGCGCCAGCAGCTTTTCCGGAGGAGGAGAGACCCAGTACTTC
d_call: -; j_call: TRBJ1-1; clone_size: -; v_call: TRBV11-2; cdr3_aa: CASSSRGGTEAFF; cdr3_nt: TGTGCCAGCAGCAGCAGGGGAGGCACTGAAGCTTTCTTT
d_call: -; j_call: TRBJ2-7; clone_size: -; v_call: TRBV27; cdr3_aa: CASSRWASVFGEQYF; cdr3_nt: TGTGCCAGCAGTCGGTGGGCGAGCGTGTTTGGCGAGCAGTACTTC
d_call: TRBD1; j_call: TRBJ2-5; clone_size: -; v_call: TRBV30; cdr3_aa: CALMGQGAKETQYF; cdr3_nt: TGTGCCTTGATGGGACAGGGGGCGAAAGAGACCCAGTACTTC
d_call: TRBD1; j_call: TRBJ1-1; clone_size: -; v_call: TRBV18; cdr3_aa: CASSGTGTANTEAFF; cdr3_nt: TGTGCCAGCTCAGGAACGGGGACAGCGAACACTGAAGCTTTCTTT
d_call: -; j_call: TRBJ2-1; clone_size: -; v_call: TRBV7-2; cdr3_aa: CASSPRVGTYNEQFF; cdr3_nt: TGTGCCAGCAGCCCACGGGTCGGGACCTACAATGAGCAGTTCTTC
d_call: -; j_call: TRBJ1-1; clone_size: -; v_call: TRBV27; cdr3_aa: CASSLSRGNTEAFF; cdr3_nt: TGTGCCAGCAGTTTAAGTAGGGGGAACACTGAAGCTTTCTTT
d_call: -; j_call: TRBJ2-6; clone_size: -; v_call: TRBV1; cdr3_aa: CTSSQGGLAGGSGANVLTF; cdr3_nt: TGCACCAGCAGCCAAGGAGGACTAGCGGGAGGCTCTGGGGCCAACGTCCTGACTTTC
d_call: -; j_call: TRBJ1-1; clone_size: -; v_call: TRBV5-4; cdr3_aa: CASSGDGYTEAFF; cdr3_nt: TGTGCCAGCAGCGGGGACGGGTACACTGAAGCTTTCTTT
d_call: TRBD2; j_call: TRBJ2-7; clone_size: -; v_call: TRBV11-2; cdr3_aa: CASSLAGGAYEQYF; cdr3_nt: TGTGCCAGCAGCCTAGCGGGAGGAGCGTACGAGCAGTACTTC
d_call: TRBD2; j_call: TRBJ2-7; clone_size: -; v_call: TRBV9; cdr3_aa: CASSVGSSGKLYEQYF; cdr3_nt: TGTGCCAGCAGCGTAGGGTCTAGCGGGAAGCTTTACGAGCAGTACTTC
d_call: -; j_call: TRBJ1-2; clone_size: -; v_call: TRBV28; cdr3_aa: CASSILAHSANYGYTF; cdr3_nt: TGTGCCAGCAGTATATTGGCCCATTCAGCTAACTATGGCTACACCTTC
d_call: TRBD1; j_call: TRBJ1-2; clone_size: -; v_call: TRBV6-4; cdr3_aa: CASSRSPGTGDSGGYTF; cdr3_nt: TGTGCCAGCAGTAGAAGTCCCGGGACAGGGGATTCTGGTGGCTACACCTTC
d_call: -; j_call: TRBJ1-3; clone_size: few; v_call: TRBV2; cdr3_aa: CASSEGRSSGNTIYF; cdr3_nt: TGTGCCAGCAGTGAGGGCCGTAGCTCTGGAAACACCATATATTTT
d_call: -; j_call: TRBJ1-2; clone_size: few; v_call: TRBV5-4; cdr3_aa: CASTPTSGTYGYTF; cdr3_nt: TGTGCCAGCACCCCCACTTCAGGAACCTATGGCTACACCTTC
d_call: -; j_call: TRBJ1-5; clone_size: many; v_call: TRBV2; cdr3_aa: CASTVGGNQPQHF; cdr3_nt: TGTGCCAGCACAGTGGGGGGCAATCAGCCCCAGCATTTT
d_call: -; j_call: TRBJ2-7; clone_size: -; v_call: TRBV5-6; cdr3_aa: CASSLGQPTPYEQYF; cdr3_nt: TGTGCCAGCAGCTTAGGACAACCGACGCCCTACGAGCAGTACTTC
d_call: -; j_call: TRBJ2-1; clone_size: -; v_call: TRBV7-2; cdr3_aa: CASSPESVYNEQFF; cdr3_nt: TGTGCCAGCAGCCCCGAGAGCGTCTACAATGAGCAGTTCTTC
d_call: -; j_call: TRBJ1-2; clone_size: -; v_call: TRBV7-9; cdr3_aa: CASSSGGYGYTF; cdr3_nt: TGTGCCAGCAGCTCGGGCGGTTATGGCTACACCTTC
d_call: -; j_call: TRBJ1-1; clone_size: -; v_call: TRBV28; cdr3_aa: CASSFVTEAFF; cdr3_nt: TGTGCCAGCAGTTTTGTTACTGAAGCTTTCTTT
d_call: -; j_call: TRBJ2-7; clone_size: -; v_call: TRBV29-1; cdr3_aa: CSAAREAYEQYF; cdr3_nt: TGCAGCGCCGCCAGGGAAGCCTACGAGCAGTACTTC
d_call: TRBD1; j_call: TRBJ1-5; clone_size: -; v_call: TRBV4-1; cdr3_aa: CASSQGGQGAWRPQHF; cdr3_nt: TGCGCCAGCAGCCAAGGGGGGCAGGGGGCATGGCGGCCCCAGCATTTT
d_call: -; j_call: TRBJ2-1; clone_size: -; v_call: TRBV30; cdr3_aa: CAWSVNLRAEQFF; cdr3_nt: TGTGCCTGGAGTGTCAACCTCCGGGCTGAGCAGTTCTTC
d_call: -; j_call: TRBJ2-7; clone_size: -; v_call: TRBV11-3; cdr3_aa: CASSLLPGTPLGEQYF; cdr3_nt: TGTGCCAGCAGCTTACTCCCTGGCACCCCCTTAGGGGAGCAGTACTTC
d_call: -; j_call: TRBJ2-3; clone_size: -; v_call: TRBV15; cdr3_aa: CATSSALFPPSTDTQYF; cdr3_nt: TGTGCCACCAGCAGTGCTCTTTTCCCCCCCAGCACAGATACGCAGTATTTT